This is a list of T cell receptor beta chains from one sample in a study of T cells in localized non-small cell lung cancer. The assay was immunoSEQ multiplex PCR, and TCRdb's table has in-frame clones only and misses some. The sample lists tens of thousands of clones, approximately 81% occurring once. This specimen was peripheral blood, taken before any cancer treatment. All receptors come from a male donor older than 55 with stage II squamous cell lung carcinoma. Each CDR3 is given with its conserved first and last residue. Fields, in order: V gene, J gene, clone size, D gene, CDR3 DNA, CDR3 protein. D genes are given only for firm matches. Part of the rows lack a size; the others show once, few, many or a class for expanded clones.

TRBV28	TRBJ1-4	.	.	TGTGCCAGTAGTCAACCTAGTCCCGTTGGGGGAAAACTGTTTTTT	CASSQPSPVGGKLFF
TRBV7-8	TRBJ2-2	.	TRBD1	TGTGCCAGCAGCCTCTCGACAGGGGGGGAGCTGTTTTTT	CASSLSTGGELFF
TRBV4-1	TRBJ1-3	.	.	TGCGCCAGCAGCCCCCTCCGGGGGAGCTCTGGAAACACCATATATTTT	CASSPLRGSSGNTIYF
TRBV9	TRBJ2-5	few	TRBD2	TGTGCCAGCAGCGCATCCGGGACTAGCGAAGAGACCCAGTACTTC	CASSASGTSEETQYF
TRBV11-1	TRBJ2-5	.	.	TGTGCCAGCAGCTACGATACGGGGCAAGAGACCCAGTACTTC	CASSYDTGQETQYF
TRBV30	TRBJ1-1	.	.	TGTGCCTGGAGTCACGGGAAAGGGGGAGCTTTCTTT	CAWSHGKGGAFF
TRBV5-4	TRBJ2-7	.	TRBD1	TGTGCCAGCAGTTCGTACACCGGGACAGGGTACGAGCAGTACTTC	CASSSYTGTGYEQYF
TRBV5-4	TRBJ2-1	.	TRBD2	TGTGCCAGCAGCGCCAATCATAAGTTGACTAGCGTCGATGAGCAGTTCTTC	CASSANHKLTSVDEQFF
TRBV5-1	TRBJ2-1	few	TRBD1	TGCGCCAGCAAGGGACAGCATTACAATGAGCAGTTCTTC	CASKGQHYNEQFF
TRBV11-2	TRBJ2-6	.	.	TGTGCCAGCAGCTTATTCAGCTCTGGGGCCAACGTCCTGACTTTC	CASSLFSSGANVLTF
TRBV5-1	TRBJ2-2	.	TRBD1	TGCGCCAGCAGCCCAAGACAGGGTTCCAACACCGGGGAGCTGTTTTTT	CASSPRQGSNTGELFF
TRBV6-1	TRBJ1-1	.	.	TGTGCCAGCGGTAACCAGGAGAACACTGAAGCTTTCTTT	CASGNQENTEAFF
TRBV6-1	TRBJ1-1	.	TRBD1	TGTGCCAGCAGGCAGACGACAGGGGCGGCCACTGAAGCTTTCTTT	CASRQTTGAATEAFF
TRBV7-3	TRBJ2-2	.	.	TGTGCCAGCAGCCCGGGCGGGGAGCTGTTTTTT	CASSPGGELFF
TRBV7-2	TRBJ2-7	.	TRBD1	TGTGCCAGCAGCTTAGAAAGCGGAAGACAGGGAAACATACGCTACGAGCAGTACTTC	CASSLESGRQGNIRYEQYF
TRBV19	TRBJ2-1	.	.	TGTGCCAGTAGTCCACGTATGGGCCAGGGAAGAACCTACAATGAGCAGTTCTTC	CASSPRMGQGRTYNEQFF
TRBV27	TRBJ1-5	.	.	TGTGCCAGCAGTCTAACGGGCCCACAACATCAGCCCCAGCATTTT	CASSLTGPQHQPQHF
TRBV19	TRBJ2-1	.	.	TGTGCCAGTAGTATAGATCCGGTTATTGTCAATGAGCAGTTCTTC	CASSIDPVIVNEQFF
TRBV6-5	TRBJ2-5	once	TRBD1	TGTGCCAGCAGCGTCCTAGGGGGCTCAGAGACCCAGTACTTC	CASSVLGGSETQYF
TRBV7-2	TRBJ2-7	.	.	TGTGCCAGCAGCTCGTTAGGGGTTAGGGGACGGAGGGCCGAGCAGTACTTC	CASSSLGVRGRRAEQYF
TRBV25-1	TRBJ2-1	.	.	TGTGCCAGCGCCCGCATGACCTACAATGAGCAGTTCTTC	CASARMTYNEQFF
TRBV28	TRBJ2-1	.	TRBD1	TGTGCCAGCAGTTTATTGCAGGGGGCGATGAATGAGCAGTTCTTC	CASSLLQGAMNEQFF
TRBV6-5	TRBJ1-5	.	.	TGTGCCAGCACAGGGGATTTCAATCAGCCCCAGCATTTT	CASTGDFNQPQHF
TRBV19	TRBJ2-5	.	TRBD2	TGTGCCAGTAGTATCGGACGGGGGGGCCGGGAGACCCAGTACTTC	CASSIGRGGRETQYF
TRBV28	TRBJ1-3	.	TRBD1	TGTGCCAGCAGCCCATTAGACAGGGGTCTATTTGGAAACACCATATATTTT	CASSPLDRGLFGNTIYF
TRBV30	TRBJ2-7	.	.	TGTGCCTGGAGTCGGGACACGCCTTACGAGCAGTACTTC	CAWSRDTPYEQYF
TRBV7-2	TRBJ1-1	.	.	TGTGCCAGCAGCTTGGGGGAAAACACTGAAGCTTTCTTT	CASSLGENTEAFF
TRBV5-1	TRBJ1-4	.	.	TGCGCCAGCAGCTTGCGGGGTAATGAAAAACTGTTTTTT	CASSLRGNEKLFF
TRBV6-5	TRBJ2-5	.	TRBD1	TGTGCCAGCGGTTTGACAGGGGGGACCCAGTACTTC	CASGLTGGTQYF
TRBV10-3	TRBJ2-2	.	.	TGTGCCATCGCTGGACTCGGCACCGGGGAGCTGTTTTTT	CAIAGLGTGELFF
TRBV5-1	TRBJ2-1	.	TRBD2	TGCGCCAGCAGCGTAATAGCGGGAGACAATGAGCAGTTCTTC	CASSVIAGDNEQFF
TRBV6-1	TRBJ2-7	.	.	TGTGCCAGCCGGCAAGCCGAGCAGTACTTC	CASRQAEQYF
TRBV6-5	TRBJ2-5	few	.	TGTGCCAGCAGTTCCGGGCTTTATGGAGAAGAGACCCAGTACTTC	CASSSGLYGEETQYF